This TCR beta chain was documented in a study of blood T cell repertoires in COVID-19. Study summary: Sources were T cells, B-cell-depleted T cells, or PBMCs; the material itself was cDNA or gDNA.

Trimming removed 4 bases from V and 4 bases from J, with 16 bases in between. The CDR3 sequence is 15 residues long. Germline values: CDR1 SGHDN, CDR2 FVKESK. The table came from immunoSEQ multiplex PCR; TCRdb's copy has only in-frame clones and leaves some out. In the table there are more than 300,000 clones, roughly 90% of which are singletons. This clonotype was sampled from a man aged 18-30 years who had recovered from COVID-19. This rearrangement joins TRBV14 to TRBJ1-1, with D possibly matching TRBD1 (5 bases). The sequenced material came from peripheral blood. For the CDR3, the DNA is TGTGCCAGCAGCCTAATCGCAGGGCGGCCCACTGAAGCTTTCTTT. Translated, it gives CASSLIAGRPTEAFF. Combining the CDR3 with reference TRBV14 and TRBJ1-1 gives the whole variable domain EAGVTQFPSHSVIEKGQTVTLRCDPISGHDNLYWYRRVMGKEIKFLLHFVKESKQDESGMPNNRFLAERTGGTYSTLKVQPAELEDSGVYFCASSLIAGRPTEAFFGQGTRLTVV.